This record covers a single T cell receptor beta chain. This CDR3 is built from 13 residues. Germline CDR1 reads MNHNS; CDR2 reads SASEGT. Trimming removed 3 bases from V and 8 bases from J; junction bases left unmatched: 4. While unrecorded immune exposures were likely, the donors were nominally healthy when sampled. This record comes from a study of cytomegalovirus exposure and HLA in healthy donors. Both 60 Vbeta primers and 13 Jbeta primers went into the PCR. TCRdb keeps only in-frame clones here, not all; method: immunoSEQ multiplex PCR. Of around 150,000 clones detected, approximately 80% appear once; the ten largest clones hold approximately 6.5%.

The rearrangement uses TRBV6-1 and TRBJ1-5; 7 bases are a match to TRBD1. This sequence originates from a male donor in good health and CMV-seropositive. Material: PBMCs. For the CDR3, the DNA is TGTGCCAGCAGTGATACAGGGGACAAGCCCCAGCATTTT. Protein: CASSDTGDKPQHF.